This entry features one T cell receptor (beta chain) sequence. The antigen remains unidentified. This entry is derived from a study of blood T cells in healthy people across ages. Whole-study findings and limits: Researchers report that TCR beta diversity correlated strongly with naive T cell percentage. It was held that the diversity estimates obtained from one million T cells were underestimates. In older individuals, TCR beta diversity per million T cells was lower, falling roughly linearly with age.

Deletions cut 1 base from V and 6 bases from J, with 12 bases between. The CDR3 loop spans 14 amino acids. Germline V CDR1 and CDR2: LGHDT, YNNKEL (reference sequence). The authors drew about 10 milliliters of peripheral blood from each donor. PCR was performed a second time for roughly 7 to 12 cycles using a sample-barcoded 5' primer and a J-beta primer mix. TCRdb analysed the 5' RACE reads with MiXCR anew, one entry per CDR3 protein. The data contain 1.4 million or so distinct CDR3 sequences, around 40% of them seen just once; the ten biggest clones take up approximately 4%. Source material: blood. The sequence was collected from a young woman in good health. The chain has TRBV3-1 and TRBJ1-2; D is possibly TRBD1 (6 bases). CDR3 nucleotides: TGTGCCAGCAGCCAAGGTTGGACAGAAGATGGCTACACCTTC. As protein: CASSQGWTEDGYTF.